This T cell receptor (beta chain) originates from a study of T cells after yellow fever vaccination. Study information: Those fractions that held only low numbers of cells were prepared using the SMART-Seq v4 Ultra Low Input RNA kit.

Germline V CDR1 and CDR2: DFQATT, SNEGSKA (reference sequence). V was pared by 5 bases and J by 3 bases, with 14 bases between. The CDR3 is 13 residues long. This clonotype was counted a few times. Its antigen remains unknown. In making TCR cDNA, 5'RACE template switching added a universal primer site and UMIs to it. TCRdb reanalysed the 5' RACE reads using MiXCR and keeps one entry per CDR3 protein. The data contain some 670,000 distinct CDR3 sequences, roughly an eighth of them singletons. Broader study findings: A small share of clonotypes appeared in both CD4 and CD8 compartments. The secondary response was weaker but peaked faster, day 5 versus 15.

V usage is TRBV20-1 and J usage is TRBJ2-7; D may be TRBD1 (6 bases). The sample was PBMCs, taken on the day of the yellow fever booster vaccination. The receptor was isolated from a man aged 25 to 40 who received the YFV17D yellow fever vaccine. This CDR3 reads CSAEGQNRYEQYF. As DNA, the CDR3 is TGCAGTGCTGAGGGACAAAATCGCTACGAGCAGTACTTC.